This T cell receptor beta chain was documented in a study of cytomegalovirus exposure and HLA in healthy donors. The primer mix had 60 Vbeta and 13 Jbeta primers. Libraries were prepared by immunoSEQ multiplex PCR; TCRdb keeps only in-frame clonotypes and omits some of them. The repertoire has about 200,000 clones, more than 75% of them found once; the top ten carry roughly an eighth. The study's findings and limits: In a later analysis, approximately 15,000 TCR beta sequences were associated with HLA alleles at 0.05 false discovery rate. Within an earlier analysis, most TCR beta V segments proved productive either about 87% or about 30% of the time. Associated with cytomegalovirus, according to the listing, were around 170 TCR beta chains. There were several of the most significant clusters that appeared linked to common viral pathogens in a later analysis.

Comment on this clone: The antigen is undetermined.

The clonotype was recovered from a young woman in good health and CMV-seropositive. Sequencing was carried out using PBMCs.

This CDR3 is CSGVDRETEAFF. CDR3 DNA: TGCAGCGGGGTAGACAGGGAAACTGAAGCTTTCTTT. J is TRBJ1-1 and V is TRBV29-1; 7 bases fit TRBD1. CDR3 length: 12 residues. Germline CDR1 and CDR2: SQVTM and ANQGSEA. V was pared by 7 bases and J by 5 bases, with 7 bases of the junction left unmatched.